Listed below are T cell receptor beta chains from one sample, sequenced in a study of cytomegalovirus exposure and HLA in healthy donors. Method: immunoSEQ multiplex PCR; TCRdb's copy keeps in-frame clones and lacks some. The repertoire holds 170,000 or so clones, with roughly 80% as singletons. Sequences were obtained from PBMCs. Receptors were obtained from a woman aged 30 to 39 in good health and CMV-seronegative. Both conserved end residues are part of each CDR3. The D gene is left open where the match is weak. Not every row has a clone size; where given, it reads once, few, many or a size class.

size	V	J	D	CDR3	DNA
.	TRBV7-9	TRBJ2-5	TRBD2	CSSSHRKAGGQETQYF	TGTTCCAGCAGCCACAGGAAAGCGGGGGGCCAAGAGACCCAGTACTTC
.	TRBV5-1	TRBJ2-5	.	CASSLEGAGRETQYF	TGCGCCAGCAGCTTAGAGGGGGCTGGGAGGGAGACCCAGTACTTC
.	TRBV29-1	TRBJ2-5	TRBD1	CSVAKGAEETQYF	TGCAGCGTTGCCAAGGGGGCGGAGGAGACCCAGTACTTC
.	TRBV27	TRBJ1-6	TRBD1	CASTRNRGGDNSPLHF	TGTGCCAGCACCAGGAACAGGGGAGGCGATAATTCACCCCTCCACTTT
.	TRBV7-8	TRBJ2-1	.	CASSWDGVRGYNEQFF	TGTGCCAGCAGCTGGGACGGAGTTCGGGGGTACAATGAGCAGTTCTTC
.	TRBV30	TRBJ1-2	.	CAWSVRRGGGYTF	TGTGCCTGGAGTGTACGAAGGGGAGGTGGCTACACCTTC
.	TRBV30	TRBJ1-1	TRBD1	CAWSVTGGALSFF	TGTGCCTGGAGTGTGACAGGGGGCGCTTTGTCTTTCTTT
.	TRBV2	TRBJ2-2	.	CASNENRWLGGDTGELFF	TGTGCCAGCAACGAAAATCGGTGGTTGGGCGGGGACACCGGGGAGCTGTTTTTT
.	TRBV19	TRBJ1-6	.	CASSILTDNSPLHF	TGTGCCAGTAGTATACTGACAGACAATTCACCCCTCCACTTT
.	TRBV27	TRBJ2-1	.	CASSSTPGRGNEQFF	TGTGCCAGCAGTAGCACCCCGGGCCGGGGAAATGAGCAGTTCTTC
.	TRBV5-1	TRBJ2-3	.	CASSPGTSQGDTQYF	TGCGCCAGCAGCCCAGGGACTTCTCAAGGAGATACGCAGTATTTT
.	TRBV7-8	TRBJ2-7	.	CVCKEKTAYEQYF	TGTGTCTGCAAGGAGAAGACGGCATACGAGCAGTACTTC
.	TRBV30	TRBJ2-7	.	CAWSALGHYEQYF	TGTGCCTGGAGTGCCCTCGGCCACTACGAGCAGTACTTC
.	TRBV10-3	TRBJ1-2	TRBD1	CAISGDRGYGYTF	TGTGCCATCAGTGGCGACAGGGGCTATGGCTACACCTTC
.	TRBV4-1	TRBJ1-6	.	CASSEVASESPLHF	TGCGCCAGCAGCGAGGTAGCTTCGGAGTCACCCCTCCACTTT
.	TRBV20-1	TRBJ2-2	.	CSAPLTGELFF	TGCAGTGCTCCACTGACCGGGGAGCTGTTTTTT
once	TRBV9	TRBJ1-4	.	CARSNEKLFF	TGTGCCAGGAGTAATGAAAAACTGTTTTTT
.	TRBV5-1	TRBJ1-2	TRBD1	CASSLDRGGYTF	TGCGCCAGCAGCTTAGACAGGGGTGGCTACACCTTC
.	TRBV27	TRBJ1-2	.	CASSFSPGGVGYGYTF	TGTGCCAGCAGTTTCTCCCCGGGGGGAGTGGGCTATGGCTACACCTTC
.	TRBV5-6	TRBJ1-2	.	CASSSSSGGKGNYGYTF	TGTGCCAGCAGCTCCTCGTCAGGCGGCAAGGGGAACTATGGCTACACCTTC
.	TRBV29-1	TRBJ2-3	TRBD2	CSVEGLAGHTDTQYF	TGCAGCGTTGAGGGACTAGCGGGGCACACAGATACGCAGTATTTT
.	TRBV5-1	TRBJ1-1	TRBD1	CASSLGGRGRNTEAFF	TGCGCCAGCAGCTTGGGTGGTAGGGGGCGGAACACTGAAGCTTTCTTT